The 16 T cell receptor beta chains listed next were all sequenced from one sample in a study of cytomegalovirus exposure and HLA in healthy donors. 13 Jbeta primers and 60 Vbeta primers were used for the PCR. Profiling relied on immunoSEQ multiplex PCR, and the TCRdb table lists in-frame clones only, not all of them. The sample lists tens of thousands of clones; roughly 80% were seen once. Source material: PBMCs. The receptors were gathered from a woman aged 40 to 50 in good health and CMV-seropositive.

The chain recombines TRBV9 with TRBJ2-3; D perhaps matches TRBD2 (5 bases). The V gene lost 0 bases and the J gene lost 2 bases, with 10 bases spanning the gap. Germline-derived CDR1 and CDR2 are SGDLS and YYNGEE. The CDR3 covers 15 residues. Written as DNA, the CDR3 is TGTGCCAGCAGCGTAGAGGACTCGTACACAGATACGCAGTATTTT. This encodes CASSVEDSYTDTQYF.

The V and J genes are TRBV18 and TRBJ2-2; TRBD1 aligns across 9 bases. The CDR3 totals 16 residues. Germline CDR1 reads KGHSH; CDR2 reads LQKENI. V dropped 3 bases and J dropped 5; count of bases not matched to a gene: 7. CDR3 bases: TGTGCCAGCTCACCTCCACAGGGGGCGAGGACCGGGGAGCTGTTTTTT. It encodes CASSPPQGARTGELFF.

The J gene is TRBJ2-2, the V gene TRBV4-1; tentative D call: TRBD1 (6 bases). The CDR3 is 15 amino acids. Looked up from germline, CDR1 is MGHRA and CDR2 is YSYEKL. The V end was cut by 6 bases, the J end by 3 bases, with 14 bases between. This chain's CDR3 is CASSIPGTYTGELFF. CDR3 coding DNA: TGCGCCAGCAGTATTCCGGGGACATACACCGGGGAGCTGTTTTTT.

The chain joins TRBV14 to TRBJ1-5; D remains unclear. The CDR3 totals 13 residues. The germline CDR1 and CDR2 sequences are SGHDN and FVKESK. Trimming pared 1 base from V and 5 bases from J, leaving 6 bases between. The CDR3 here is CASSQGAHQPQHF. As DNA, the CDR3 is TGTGCCAGCAGCCAAGGAGCGCATCAGCCCCAGCATTTT.

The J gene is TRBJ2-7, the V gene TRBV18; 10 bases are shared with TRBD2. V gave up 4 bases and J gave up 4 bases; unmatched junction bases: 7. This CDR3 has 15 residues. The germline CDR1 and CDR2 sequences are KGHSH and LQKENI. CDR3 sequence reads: CASSQAAGGLYEQYF. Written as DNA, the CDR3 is TGTGCCAGCTCACAGGCAGCGGGGGGGCTGTACGAGCAGTACTTC.

CDR3 coding DNA: TGTGCCAGCAGCCCGGTCGGGAACACTGAAGCTTTCTTT. Translation gives CASSPVGNTEAFF. The V and J genes are TRBV5-8 and TRBJ1-1; D call uncertain. Trimming shortened V by 4 bases and J by 1 base, and 8 bases separated the two germline ends. The CDR3 length is 13 residues. Germline loops: CDR1 SGHTS, CDR2 YDEGEE.

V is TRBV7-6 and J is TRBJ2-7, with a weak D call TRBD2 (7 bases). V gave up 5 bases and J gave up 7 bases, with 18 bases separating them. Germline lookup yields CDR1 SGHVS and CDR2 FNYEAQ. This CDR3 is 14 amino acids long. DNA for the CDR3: TGTGCCAGCAGCCCACAGGGAGGGCTGGGGGAGCAGTACTTC. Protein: CASSPQGGLGEQYF.

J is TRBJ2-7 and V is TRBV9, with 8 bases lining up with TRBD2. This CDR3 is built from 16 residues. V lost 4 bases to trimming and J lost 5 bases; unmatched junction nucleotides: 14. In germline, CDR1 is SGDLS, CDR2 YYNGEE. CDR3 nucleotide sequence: TGTGCCAGCAGCCCCACCGGAGTAGCGGGGTTTAACGAGCAGTACTTC. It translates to CASSPTGVAGFNEQYF.

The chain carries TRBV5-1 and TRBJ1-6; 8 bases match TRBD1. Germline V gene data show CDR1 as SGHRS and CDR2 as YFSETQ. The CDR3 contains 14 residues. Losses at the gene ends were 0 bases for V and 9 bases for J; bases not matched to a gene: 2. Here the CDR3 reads CASSLGQGTSPLHF. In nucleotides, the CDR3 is TGCGCCAGCAGCTTGGGACAGGGGACTTCACCCCTCCACTTT.

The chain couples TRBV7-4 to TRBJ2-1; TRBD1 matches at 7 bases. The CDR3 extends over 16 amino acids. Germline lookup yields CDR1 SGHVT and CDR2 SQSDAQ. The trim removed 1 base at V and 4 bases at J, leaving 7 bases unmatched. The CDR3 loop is CASSLDLGTAYNEQFF. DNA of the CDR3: TGTGCCAGCAGCTTAGATCTAGGGACAGCTTACAATGAGCAGTTCTTC.

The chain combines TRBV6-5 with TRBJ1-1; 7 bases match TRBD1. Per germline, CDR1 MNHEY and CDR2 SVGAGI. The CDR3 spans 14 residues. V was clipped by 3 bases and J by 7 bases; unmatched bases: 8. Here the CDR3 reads CASSYGDRVGEAFF. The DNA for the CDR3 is TGTGCCAGCAGTTATGGAGACAGGGTGGGTGAAGCTTTCTTT.

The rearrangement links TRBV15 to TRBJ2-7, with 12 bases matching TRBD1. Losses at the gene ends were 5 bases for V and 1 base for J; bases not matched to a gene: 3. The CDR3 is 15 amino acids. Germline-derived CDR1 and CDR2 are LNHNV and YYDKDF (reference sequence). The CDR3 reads CATSAGQGASYEQYF. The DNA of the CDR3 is TGTGCCACCAGCGCGGGACAGGGGGCATCCTACGAGCAGTACTTC.

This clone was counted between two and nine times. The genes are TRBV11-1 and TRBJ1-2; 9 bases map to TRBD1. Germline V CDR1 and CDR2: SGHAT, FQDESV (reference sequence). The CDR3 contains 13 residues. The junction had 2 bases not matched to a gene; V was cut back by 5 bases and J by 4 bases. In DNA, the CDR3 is TGTGCCAGCAGCCAGACAGGGGGCTATGGCTACACCTTC. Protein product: CASSQTGGYGYTF.

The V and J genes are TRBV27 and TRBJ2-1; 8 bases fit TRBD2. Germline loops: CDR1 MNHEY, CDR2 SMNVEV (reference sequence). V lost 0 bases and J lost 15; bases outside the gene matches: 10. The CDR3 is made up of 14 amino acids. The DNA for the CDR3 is TGTGCCAGCAGTTTATCACCGGGGGGGACGGACCCGTTCTTC. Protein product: CASSLSPGGTDPFF.

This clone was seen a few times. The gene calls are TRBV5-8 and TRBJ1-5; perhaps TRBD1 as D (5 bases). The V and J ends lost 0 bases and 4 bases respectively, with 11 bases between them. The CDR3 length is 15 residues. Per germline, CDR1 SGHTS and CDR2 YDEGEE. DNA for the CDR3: TGTGCCAGCAGCTTGGGAGACAGCCAGAATCAGCCCCAGCATTTT. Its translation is CASSLGDSQNQPQHF.

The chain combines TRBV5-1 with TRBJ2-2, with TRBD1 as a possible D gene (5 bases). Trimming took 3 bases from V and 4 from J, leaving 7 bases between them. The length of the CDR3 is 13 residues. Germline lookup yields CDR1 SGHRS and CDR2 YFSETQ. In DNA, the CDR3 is TGCGCCAGCAGCTCGACAGTCACCGGGGAGCTGTTTTTT. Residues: CASSSTVTGELFF.